Shown below are 22 T cell receptor beta chains from a single sample sequenced in a study of cytomegalovirus exposure and HLA in healthy donors. A multiplex PCR was run with 60 Vbeta primers and 13 Jbeta primers. Method: immunoSEQ multiplex PCR; TCRdb's copy keeps in-frame clones and lacks some. This sample yields some 210,000 clones, of which 75% to 90% are seen a single time; 1.3% belongs to the top ten. The specimen sequenced was PBMCs. All receptors come from a man aged 25 to 45 in good health and CMV-seronegative.

J is TRBJ1-1 and V is TRBV6-6; TRBD1 matches 7 bases. Germline values: CDR1 MNHNY, CDR2 SVGAGI (reference sequence). J gave up 2 bases and V 5 bases, and 5 bases lay outside the gene matches. The CDR3 has 14 residues. The CDR3 coding sequence is TGTGCCAGCAGTAAGACAGGGACCAACACTGAAGCTTTCTTT. Protein product: CASSKTGTNTEAFF.

This chain connects TRBV28 to TRBJ1-5; maybe TRBD1 (6 bases). The CDR3 has 14 residues. V lost 4 bases and J lost 0, with 7 bases in between. Germline V CDR1 and CDR2: MDHEN, SYDVKM. DNA for the CDR3: TGTGCCAGCAGTTACAGGGATAGCAATCAGCCCCAGCATTTT. Translating gives CASSYRDSNQPQHF.

The chain links TRBV27 to TRBJ2-7, with a weak D call TRBD2 (6 bases). V was pared by 2 bases and J by 5 bases, with 13 bases between. Germline V gives CDR1 MNHEY, CDR2 SMNVEV (reference sequence). The CDR3 contains 14 residues. The CDR3 loop reads CASSLNGGWDEQYF. The CDR3 coding sequence is TGTGCCAGCAGTTTAAACGGGGGATGGGACGAGCAGTACTTC.

The chain links TRBV28 to TRBJ2-1, with D perhaps TRBD2 (5 bases). CDR1 and CDR2 (germline): MDHEN, SYDVKM. The V and J ends lost 3 bases and 0 bases respectively, with 12 bases between them. This CDR3 spans 16 amino acids. The CDR3 sequence is CASSFERGSSYNEQFF. The CDR3 DNA is TGTGCCAGCAGTTTCGAACGGGGAAGCTCCTACAATGAGCAGTTCTTC.

There are a few counts of this clone. The rearrangement uses TRBV7-9 and TRBJ2-3; 9 bases line up with TRBD2. V was clipped by 2 bases and J by 2 bases; unmatched bases: 2. The V gene's germline CDR1 is SEHNR and CDR2 FQNEAQ (reference sequence). CDR3 length: 15 residues. CDR3 residues: CASSLIAGATDTQYF. Written as DNA, the CDR3 is TGTGCCAGCAGCTTAATAGCGGGGGCCACAGATACGCAGTATTTT.

This clone was observed a single time. CDR3 residues: CATSSEGTGHYGYTF. The CDR3 DNA follows: TGTGCCACCAGCAGTGAAGGGACAGGGCACTATGGCTACACCTTC. J is TRBJ1-2 and V is TRBV15; 9 bases match TRBD1. Trimming removed 3 bases from V and 3 bases from J; junction bases left unmatched: 5. Germline CDR1 LNHNV, CDR2 YYDKDF (reference sequence). This CDR3 region has 15 residues.

This clone appeared a single time. This sequence joins TRBV5-1 and TRBJ2-4; possibly TRBD2 for D (6 bases). The CDR3 length is 17 residues. V was trimmed by 4 bases and J by 5 bases, leaving 22 bases between them. The germline V gene has CDR1 SGHRS and CDR2 YFSETQ. CDR3 sequence (DNA): TGCGCCAGCAGCCCGACTGATTTCCGGGGGTTGGAAAACATTCAGTACTTC. Its translation: CASSPTDFRGLENIQYF.

The chain is built from TRBV5-4 and TRBJ1-2, with 7 bases that match TRBD1. The CDR3 consists of 14 residues. Losses at the gene ends were 4 bases for V and 3 bases for J; bases not matched to a gene: 6. Germline CDR1 is SGHNT and CDR2 is YYREEE (reference sequence). The CDR3 region is CASSAMTGYYGYTF. The CDR3 coding sequence is TGTGCCAGCAGCGCAATGACAGGGTACTATGGCTACACCTTC.

The V call is TRBV5-1, the J call TRBJ2-1; a possible D gene is TRBD2 (5 bases). The CDR3 sequence is 17 residues long. V lost 0 bases, J lost 0 bases, and 13 bases lay in between. The germline V gene encodes CDR1 SGHRS and CDR2 YFSETQ. The CDR3 reads CASSLAGGSSSYNEQFF. The CDR3 bases are TGCGCCAGCAGCTTGGCCGGCGGGTCTAGCTCCTACAATGAGCAGTTCTTC.

The rearrangement joins TRBV4-3 to TRBJ1-1; D is undetermined. Trimming took 0 bases from V and 6 from J, leaving 8 bases between them. The CDR3 runs 13 residues. Germline lookup yields CDR1 LGHNA and CDR2 YSLEER. The CDR3 spells CASSQDVAAEAFF. CDR3 in DNA: TGCGCCAGCAGCCAAGATGTGGCCGCTGAAGCTTTCTTT.

The rearrangement links TRBV13 to TRBJ1-1; 7 nucleotides agree with TRBD1. The CDR3 is made up of 18 amino acids. Germline V CDR1 and CDR2: PRHDT, FYEKMQ (reference sequence). V dropped 4 bases and J dropped 0; count of bases not matched to a gene: 14. CDR3 nucleotides: TGTGCCAGCAGCTCCGTGGGACAGCAAGTTGGGGTGAACACTGAAGCTTTCTTT. It codes for CASSSVGQQVGVNTEAFF.

This chain links TRBV6-5 with TRBJ2-1; TRBD2 matches at 7 bases. After removal of 10 bases from V and 4 bases from J, the junction contained 10 bases not matched to a gene. The CDR3 contains 14 residues. The germline V gene has CDR1 MNHEY and CDR2 SVGAGI. The CDR3 sequence: CATSREVGYNEQFF. CDR3 coding DNA: TGTGCCACCAGCCGGGAGGTAGGGTACAATGAGCAGTTCTTC.

This rearrangement joins TRBV5-1 to TRBJ2-7, with a tentative D call TRBD1 (5 bases). There are 12 residues in the CDR3. Germline CDR1 and CDR2: SGHRS and YFSETQ. Trimming pared 3 bases from V and 3 bases from J, leaving 7 bases between. The CDR3 region has the DNA TGCGCCAGCAGCTCTGACAGCTACGAGCAGTACTTC. As protein: CASSSDSYEQYF.

The rearrangement links TRBV6-5 to TRBJ2-3; 9 bases are a match to TRBD1. V gave up 6 bases and J gave up 3 bases; unmatched junction bases: 7. CDR3 length: 15 amino acids. Germline V lookup: CDR1 MNHEY, CDR2 SVGAGI. The CDR3 is CASSEQGARTDTQYF. CDR3 DNA: TGTGCCAGCAGCGAACAGGGGGCGAGGACAGATACGCAGTATTTT.

In DNA form, the CDR3 reads TGTGCCAGCAGCCTCATCGGGAGTAATGAAAAACTGTTTTTT. Residues: CASSLIGSNEKLFF. J is TRBJ1-4 and V is TRBV7-9; D gene unclear. CDR1 is SEHNR and CDR2 is FQNEAQ in the germline V gene (reference sequence). The CDR3 loop spans 14 amino acids. The V gene lost 5 bases and the J gene lost 4 bases, with 11 bases spanning the gap.

This chain joins TRBV29-1 and TRBJ1-2; 9 bases match TRBD1. Germline V gene sequence: CDR1 SQVTM, CDR2 ANQGSEA. The junction had 4 bases not matched to a gene; V was cut back by 3 bases and J by 2 bases. The CDR3 loop spans 14 amino acids. The CDR3 loop reads CSVEPGTGNYGYTF. The CDR3 bases are TGCAGCGTTGAGCCCGGGACAGGGAACTATGGCTACACCTTC.

J is TRBJ2-5 and V is TRBV6-5; TRBD1 agrees at 8 bases. The CDR3 consists of 15 residues. V lost 0 bases to trimming and J lost 9 bases; unmatched junction nucleotides: 9. Germline V lookup: CDR1 MNHEY, CDR2 SVGAGI. The DNA of the CDR3 is TGTGCCAGCAGTTACTCGAACAGGGGGTACGTCTCCCAGTACTTC. Protein product: CASSYSNRGYVSQYF.

The chain couples TRBV7-2 to TRBJ2-3; 8 positions match TRBD2. CDR1 is SGHTA and CDR2 is FQGNSA in the germline V gene. Germline trimming cut 8 bases from V and 5 bases from J; bases unmatched to any gene: 9. This CDR3 spans 14 amino acids. CDR3 DNA: TGTGCCAGCGGCCCGGGACTAGGCGGAGATACGCAGTATTTT. This translates into CASGPGLGGDTQYF. The full variable domain, in which reference TRBV7-2 and TRBJ2-3 provide the parts outside the CDR3, is GAGVSQSPSNKVTEKGKDVELRCDPISGHTALYWYRQSLGQGLEFLIYFQGNSAPDKSGLPSDRFSAERTGGSVSTLTIQRTQQEDSAVYLCASGPGLGGDTQYFGPGTRLTVL.

The chain uses TRBV4-3 and TRBJ2-1, with D perhaps matching TRBD1 (5 bases). CDR3 length equals 12 residues. V dropped 0 bases and J dropped 16 bases, with 13 bases sitting between them. Germline V gives CDR1 LGHNA, CDR2 YSLEER. The CDR3 loop reads CASSQDDSQPFF. Here the CDR3 DNA reads TGCGCCAGCAGCCAAGATGACAGCCAACCATTCTTC.

This clone was seen only once. The chain combines TRBV2 with TRBJ2-7; 9 nucleotides match TRBD1. J lost 7 bases, V lost 6 bases, and 7 bases had no gene match. The CDR3 sequence is 13 residues long. Germline assignment: CDR1 SNHLY and CDR2 FYNNEI. This CDR3 is CASSADRGGEQYF. The CDR3, as DNA: TGTGCCAGCAGCGCGGACAGGGGCGGTGAGCAGTACTTC.

Only one count was recorded for this clone. The chain employs TRBV11-2 and TRBJ2-5, with D perhaps TRBD2 (5 bases). The J call is in doubt because the DNA end fits TRBJ2-7 better. Germline loops: CDR1 SGHAT, CDR2 FQNNGV. This CDR3 has 15 amino acids. The CDR3 region is CASSLAYGVRYEQYF. CDR3 DNA sequence: TGTGCCAGCAGCCTGGCTTACGGGGTACGTTACGAGCAGTACTTC.

This sequence joins TRBV28 and TRBJ1-5; weak D call: TRBD1 (6 bases). The CDR3 contains 16 residues. The V and J ends lost 7 bases and 4 bases respectively, with 20 bases between them. Germline values: CDR1 MDHEN, CDR2 SYDVKM. In DNA, the CDR3 is TGTGCCAGCACCCCAAACCCAAACAGGGTTAATCAGCCCCAGCATTTT. Protein: CASTPNPNRVNQPQHF. Based on the CDR3 plus reference TRBV28 and TRBJ1-5, the full variable domain is DVKVTQSSRYLVKRTGEKVFLECVQDMDHENMFWYRQDPGLGLRLIYFSYDVKMKEKGDIPEGYSVSREKKERFSLILESASTNQTSMYLCASTPNPNRVNQPQHFGDGTRLSIL.